This T cell receptor (beta chain) was sequenced in a study of cytomegalovirus exposure and HLA in healthy donors. Study context: From HLA-typed donors, an early data release held roughly 89 million unique TCRs. Study results and caveats: On later analysis, the bulk of CMV-associated TCR beta chains appeared to be HLA-restricted. Clonal expansion was found to be greater in HLA-associated TCR beta chains than in equally common others in a later analysis. TCR beta chains numbering more than 150 were designated cytomegalovirus-associated.

Trimming cost V 11 bases and J 9 bases; bases outside gene matches: 20. CDR3 length: 17 amino acids. The germline CDR1 and CDR2 sequences are MDHEN and SYDVKM. With 60 Vbeta and 13 Jbeta primers, the PCR was carried out. Profiling relied on immunoSEQ multiplex PCR, and the TCRdb table lists in-frame clones only, not all of them. The sample includes about 130,000 clones, around 70% of them seen just once. In the case of this clone: The target antigen is unknown.

The receptor comes from a man in his forties in good health and CMV-seropositive. The V call is TRBV28, the J call TRBJ2-1, with 12 nucleotides matching TRBD2. Input material: PBMCs. CDR3 coding DNA: TGTGCCGGGGGCCGGGGGGGAGCTAGCGGGAGGGCCATTGAGCAGTTCTTC. Protein product: CAGGRGGASGRAIEQFF.